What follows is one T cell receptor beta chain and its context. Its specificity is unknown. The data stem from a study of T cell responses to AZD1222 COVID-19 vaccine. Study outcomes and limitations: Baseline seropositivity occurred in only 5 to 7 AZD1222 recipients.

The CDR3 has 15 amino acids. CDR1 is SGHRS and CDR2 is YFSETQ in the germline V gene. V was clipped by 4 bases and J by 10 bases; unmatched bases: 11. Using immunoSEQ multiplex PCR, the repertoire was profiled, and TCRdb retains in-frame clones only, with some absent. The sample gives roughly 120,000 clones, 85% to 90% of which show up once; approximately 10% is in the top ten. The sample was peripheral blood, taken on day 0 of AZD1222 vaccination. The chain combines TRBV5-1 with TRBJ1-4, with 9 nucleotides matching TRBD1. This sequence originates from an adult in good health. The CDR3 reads CASSLSSTGGRKLFF. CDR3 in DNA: TGCGCCAGCAGCCTGTCCTCGACAGGGGGGCGAAAACTGTTTTTT. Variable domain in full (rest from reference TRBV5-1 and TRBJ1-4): KAGVTQTPRYLIKTRGQQVTLSCSPISGHRSVSWYQQTPGQGLQFLFEYFSETQRNKGNFPGRFSGRQFSNSRSEMNVSTLELGDSALYLCASSLSSTGGRKLFFGSGTQLSVL.